Shown below are 2 T cell receptor beta chains from a single sample sequenced in a study of cytomegalovirus exposure and HLA in healthy donors. With 60 Vbeta and 13 Jbeta primers, the PCR was carried out. Sequencing was performed with immunoSEQ multiplex PCR; in TCRdb, only in-frame clones are kept and a portion is missing. The repertoire consists of about 190,000 clones, with about 84% occurring once and the leading ten covering roughly an eighth. Specimen: PBMCs. These TCRs come from a woman in her 30s in good health and CMV-seropositive.

The V and J genes are TRBV5-1 and TRBJ1-2, with TRBD1 matching over 7 bases. V shed 0 bases, J shed 5 bases, and the junction held 4 bases outside the gene matches. The CDR3 length is 14 residues. Germline V gives CDR1 SGHRS, CDR2 YFSETQ. The CDR3 region is CASSLGVTGYGYTF. As DNA, the CDR3 is TGCGCCAGCAGCTTGGGTGTGACAGGGTATGGCTACACCTTC.

The chain is built from TRBV27 and TRBJ1-1; 9 bases agree with TRBD1. With 5 bases clipped from V and 0 bases from J, the junction kept 13 bases outside the gene matches. The germline V gene has CDR1 MNHEY and CDR2 SMNVEV (reference sequence). The CDR3 spans 18 residues. Here the CDR3 reads CASSKSNRGQSMNTEAFF. The CDR3, as DNA: TGTGCCAGCAGTAAAAGTAACAGGGGGCAATCCATGAACACTGAAGCTTTCTTT.